Following are 19 T cell receptor beta chains from one sample sequenced in a study of T cell responses to AZD1222 COVID-19 vaccine. Assay: immunoSEQ multiplex PCR; the TCRdb copy retains only in-frame clones and omits some. Of roughly 200,000 clones in the sample, around nine tenths were seen once. The material was peripheral blood, obtained on day 0 of AZD1222 vaccination. These receptors were collected from an adult in good health.

The chain uses TRBV3-1 (or the pseudogene TRBV3-2) and TRBJ2-3; 9 bases match TRBD2. From germline, CDR1 is LGHDT and CDR2 YNNKEL (reference sequence). The CDR3 spans 14 residues. The V segment lost 4 bases and the J segment 2 bases; nucleotides outside the gene matches: 1. CDR3 region: CASSLAGDTDTQYF. CDR3 sequence (DNA): TGTGCCAGCAGCCTAGCGGGGGACACAGATACGCAGTATTTT.

This clone was recorded only once. The chain couples TRBV9 to TRBJ2-1; TRBD2 matches at 8 bases. V dropped 3 bases and J dropped 9; count of bases not matched to a gene: 11. The CDR3 has 15 residues. CDR1 is SGDLS and CDR2 is YYNGEE in the germline V gene. Here the CDR3 DNA reads TGTGCCAGCAGCGGCGCGGGACCCGCGGGGGGTGAGCAGTTCTTC. Translating it yields CASSGAGPAGGEQFF.

The genes are TRBV6-2 or TRBV6-3 and TRBJ1-5; 9 bases align to TRBD1. CDR1 and CDR2 (germline): MNHEY, SVGEGT. V was clipped by 6 bases and J by 5 bases; unmatched bases: 5. The CDR3 extends over 14 amino acids. The CDR3 is CASSTGTGYQPQHF. CDR3 coding DNA: TGTGCCAGCAGCACCGGGACAGGGTATCAGCCCCAGCATTTT.

Worth noting for this clone: Sequence at one end of the junction differs from germline and may be a read error. The chain is built from TRBV6-1 and TRBJ2-1; TRBD2 is a possible D gene (6 bases). Germline V lookup: CDR1 MNHNS, CDR2 SASEGT. CDR3 length equals 13 residues. DNA of the CDR3: TGTGCCAGCAGTGAAGCGGGAGGCCGGGTCAGGGTCTTC. Translated, it gives CASSEAGGRVRVF.

The chain couples TRBV15 to TRBJ2-7; 9 positions match TRBD1. This CDR3 has 17 amino acids. Germline trimming cut 0 bases from V and 4 bases from J; bases unmatched to any gene: 10. Germline V gene data show CDR1 as LNHNV and CDR2 as YYDKDF (reference sequence). CDR3 residues: CATSREGQGTPFYEQYF. For the CDR3, the DNA is TGTGCCACCAGCAGAGAGGGACAGGGAACTCCCTTTTACGAGCAGTACTTC.

The J gene is TRBJ1-1, the V gene TRBV6-1, with D unresolved. Germline assignment: CDR1 MNHNS and CDR2 SASEGT. The length of the CDR3 is 13 residues. The ends were cut back, 0 bases at V and 3 bases at J, with 5 bases in the middle. The CDR3 sequence is CASSEAWDTEAFF. The CDR3 DNA follows: TGTGCCAGCAGTGAAGCGTGGGACACTGAAGCTTTCTTT.

The genes are TRBV9 and TRBJ2-3, with TRBD2 matching over 10 bases. The ends lost 0 bases at V and 6 bases at J; junction bases unmatched: 7. This CDR3 is 16 amino acids long. The germline V gene has CDR1 SGDLS and CDR2 YYNGEE. In DNA form, the CDR3 reads TGTGCCAGCAGCGTAGCAGCGGGGGGGCTGGGGGATACGCAGTATTTT. Residues: CASSVAAGGLGDTQYF.

The chain joins TRBV7-9 to TRBJ1-1; D is undetermined. V lost 6 bases and J 6 bases, leaving 11 bases between the germline ends. The CDR3 length is 12 residues. In germline, CDR1 is SEHNR, CDR2 FQNEAQ (reference sequence). The CDR3 here is CASRPDQPEAFF. In DNA form, the CDR3 reads TGTGCCAGCAGACCCGACCAGCCTGAAGCTTTCTTT.

The gene calls are TRBV9 and TRBJ1-5, with D hard to call. V was pared by 0 bases and J by 2 bases, with 9 bases between. This CDR3 has 15 residues. In germline, CDR1 is SGDLS, CDR2 YYNGEE. The CDR3 loop is CASSVDDGRNQPQHF. Written as DNA, the CDR3 is TGTGCCAGCAGCGTAGACGACGGACGCAATCAGCCCCAGCATTTT.

The rearrangement uses TRBV2 and TRBJ2-1, with 8 bases identical to TRBD2. CDR1 SNHLY and CDR2 FYNNEI come from the germline V gene. The CDR3 sequence is 15 residues long. The V and J ends lost 7 bases and 7 bases, in that order; junction bases with no gene match: 12. Here the CDR3 DNA reads TGTGCCAGCAAGAAGTTATTACTAGCGGCGAATGAGCAGTTCTTC. Protein sequence: CASKKLLLAANEQFF.

The chain couples TRBV19 to TRBJ1-1; D not resolved. The germline gives CDR1 LNHDA, CDR2 SQIVND (reference sequence). V was pared by 9 bases and J by 8 bases, with 13 bases between. The CDR3 has 11 residues. The CDR3 reads CASDHGREAFF. The DNA of the CDR3 is TGTGCCAGCGATCACGGACGGGAAGCTTTCTTT.

The rearrangement uses TRBV15 and TRBJ1-2, with 9 positions matching TRBD1. Germline V gene sequence: CDR1 LNHNV, CDR2 YYDKDF (reference sequence). The J segment lost 9 bases and the V segment lost 3 bases, leaving 11 bases of the junction unmatched. There are 15 residues in the CDR3. The CDR3 is CATSRGNTGGLSYTF. Written as DNA, the CDR3 is TGTGCCACCAGCAGGGGGAACACAGGGGGCTTAAGCTACACCTTC.

The chain links TRBV24-1 to TRBJ2-3; D possibly corresponds to TRBD2 (6 bases). CDR1 and CDR2 from the germline V gene are KGHDR and SFDVKD. The length of the CDR3 is 15 residues. Between the trimmed V and J ends, which lost 7 bases and 3 bases, there was a span of 16 bases. CDR3 nucleotides: TGTGCCACCAGGGGAGGTGGAGAGGGGACAGATACGCAGTATTTT. Translated: CATRGGGEGTDTQYF.

This rearrangement joins TRBV21-1 to TRBJ2-7; TRBD2 is the table's D call and was not checked against the DNA. TRBV21-1 represents a pseudogene. The CDR3 contains 15 residues. The CDR3: CASSKTGGATYEQYF. In nucleotides, the CDR3 is TGTGCCAGCAGCAAAACCGGCGGAGCTACCTACGAGCAGTACTTC.

This rearrangement joins TRBV5-6 to TRBJ1-5, with D perhaps matching TRBD1 (6 bases). V lost 4 bases and J lost 6, with 11 bases in between. CDR1 and CDR2 (germline): SGHDT, YYEEEE. The CDR3 consists of 13 residues. The CDR3 here is CASSDQGSQPQHF. The CDR3 DNA sequence: TGTGCCAGCAGCGACCAGGGGAGTCAGCCCCAGCATTTT.

This chain uses TRBV28 with TRBJ1-2; D possibly corresponds to TRBD1 (6 bases). The CDR3 is made up of 17 amino acids. V was shortened by 5 bases and J by 1 base, with 20 bases between the two germline ends. The germline V gene encodes CDR1 MDHEN and CDR2 SYDVKM. CDR3 protein: CASSGGQRLFNNYGYTF. The CDR3 DNA is TGTGCCAGCAGTGGTGGACAGCGACTCTTTAATAACTATGGCTACACCTTC.

V is TRBV28 and J is TRBJ1-1; D gene ambiguous. The CDR3 covers 16 residues. Germline values: CDR1 MDHEN, CDR2 SYDVKM. V was shortened by 2 bases and J by 0 bases, with 13 bases between the two germline ends. CDR3 residues: CASSLNDLMVNTEAFF. The CDR3 bases are TGTGCCAGCAGTTTAAACGACCTTATGGTGAACACTGAAGCTTTCTTT.

This rearrangement joins TRBV4-3 to TRBJ2-2, with D perhaps TRBD1 (5 bases). V lost 0 bases and J lost 7, with 12 bases in between. Germline values: CDR1 LGHNA, CDR2 YSLEER. The CDR3 is 15 residues long. The CDR3 coding sequence is TGCGCCAGCAGCCAAGATCCACAGGTTAGCGGGGAGCTGTTTTTT. Translating it yields CASSQDPQVSGELFF.

The CDR3 protein is CASSLSSRGALYEQYF. CDR3 nucleotides: TGTGCCAGTAGTCTATCATCCAGGGGGGCCCTCTACGAGCAGTACTTC. V gene TRBV19 combines with J gene TRBJ2-7, with a possible D match to TRBD1 (7 bases). This CDR3 comprises 16 residues. V dropped 5 bases and J dropped 3 bases, with 20 bases sitting between them. Germline-derived CDR1 and CDR2 are LNHDA and SQIVND (reference sequence).